Sequencing of this T cell receptor beta chain was carried out in a study of cytomegalovirus exposure and HLA in healthy donors. Across the study: The study's early data release held tens of millions of unique TCRs from HLA-typed donors. Overall study findings and caveats: 164 TCR beta chains were listed as cytomegalovirus-associated. Later, an analysis showed that TCR beta chains associated with HLA were more clonally expanded than others that were equally common.

Per the germline V gene, CDR1 is MNHEY and CDR2 is SMNVEV (reference sequence). This CDR3 contains 13 residues. V lost 5 bases to trimming and J lost 7 bases; unmatched junction nucleotides: 6. Use of 60 Vbeta and 13 Jbeta primers characterized the PCR. Here immunoSEQ multiplex PCR was the method, and the copy in TCRdb shows in-frame clones only, minus some. The sample shows some 150,000 clones, just under 85% of them seen only once. With respect to this clone: Its antigen is not known.

The sample comprised PBMCs. V usage is TRBV27 and J usage is TRBJ2-7; 9 positions agree with TRBD2. The clonotype was recovered from a man aged 40-49 years in good health and CMV-seropositive. The CDR3 region has the DNA TGTGCCAGCAGTCGAGCGGGAGGTCGGGAGCAGTACTTC. Translation: CASSRAGGREQYF.